This T cell receptor beta chain stems from a study of identical twins. This clonotype was picked up one time. Its antigen remains unknown. TCRdb recomputed calls from the 5' RACE reads with MiXCR, one row per CDR3 protein. The top ten clones hold around 0.48% of a sample with about 480,000 distinct CDR3 sequences, around 14% of them seen once. General observations from the study: Models underestimated out-of-frame TCR alpha sharing in monozygotic twins.

These data also formed part of another study, on yellow fever vaccine responses in identical twins. This second study notes: Twins reportedly showed a vaccine T cell response that seemed partly convergent and partly personalized.

The material sequenced was CD4+ T cells sorted from blood. This receptor was obtained from a woman between 18 and 30 years old in good health.

In nucleotides, the CDR3 is TGCGCCAGCAGCCAAGATGTTGGACTAGCGGAGATTGAGCAGTTCTTC. Translating gives CASSQDVGLAEIEQFF. V and J are TRBV4-3 and TRBJ2-1; 10 bases match TRBD2. Trimming at V came to 0 bases and at J to 9 bases, leaving 8 bases not matched to a gene. Germline values: CDR1 LGHNA, CDR2 YSLEER. This CDR3 is built from 16 residues.